The 32 T cell receptor beta chains given below trace back to one sample, sequenced in a study of T cell responses to AZD1222 COVID-19 vaccine. Sequenced by immunoSEQ multiplex PCR; TCRdb stores in-frame clones only, minus some. Counted here are some 60,000 clones, about 91% occurring once; the ten biggest clones make up roughly 6.1%. The starting material was peripheral blood, obtained 28 days after the second AZD1222 dose. All receptors come from an adult who received the AZD1222 COVID-19 vaccine.

The chain has TRBV18 and TRBJ2-7, with 8 nucleotides matching TRBD1. Germline CDR1 is KGHSH and CDR2 is LQKENI. The trim removed 3 bases at V and 2 bases at J, leaving 12 bases unmatched. This CDR3 region has 17 residues. In nucleotides, the CDR3 is TGTGCCAGCTCACCTCACCGGGCAGGGGGCGATCCCTACGAGCAGTACTTC. Translating gives CASSPHRAGGDPYEQYF.

The rearrangement uses TRBV6-5 and TRBJ1-4; D possibly corresponds to TRBD1 (5 bases). V shed 5 bases and J shed 7 bases, with 17 bases lying between them. The CDR3 covers 15 residues. The germline gives CDR1 MNHEY, CDR2 SVGAGI. The CDR3 nucleotides read TGTGCCAGCAGTACAGGCAGCCCTCGTGGTGAAAAACTGTTTTTT. Translating it yields CASSTGSPRGEKLFF.

The chain carries TRBV6-2 or TRBV6-3 and TRBJ2-7; TRBD2 aligns across 9 bases. CDR1 is MNHEY and CDR2 is SVGEGT in the germline V gene. The CDR3 has 15 residues. Germline trimming cut 2 bases from V and 2 bases from J; bases unmatched to any gene: 4. CDR3 protein: CASSYDTSGPYEQYF. CDR3 DNA sequence: TGTGCCAGCAGTTACGATACTAGCGGGCCCTACGAGCAGTACTTC.

The chain links TRBV7-3 to TRBJ1-1; D call uncertain. Looked up from germline, CDR1 is SGHTA and CDR2 is FQGTGA. Trimming pared 2 bases from V and 2 bases from J, leaving 9 bases between. The CDR3 sequence is 14 residues long. The CDR3 loop reads CASSLGGQNTEAFF. The CDR3 DNA reads TGTGCCAGCAGCTTAGGAGGGCAAAACACTGAAGCTTTCTTT.

The chain has TRBV5-8 and TRBJ1-2; D gene unclear. V lost 3 bases and J lost 8, with 11 bases in between. The CDR3 is made up of 12 amino acids. CDR1 and CDR2 (germline): SGHTS, YDEGEE. CDR3 in amino acids: CASSSRGIGYTF. The CDR3, as DNA: TGTGCCAGCAGCTCACGGGGAATCGGCTACACCTTC.

V usage is TRBV12-3 or TRBV12-4 and J usage is TRBJ1-2, with 10 bases matching TRBD1. The CDR3 is 13 amino acids. After removal of 6 bases from V and 5 bases from J, the junction contained 3 bases not matched to a gene. This CDR3 is CASSPGQGYGYTF. The CDR3 nucleotides are TGTGCCAGCAGCCCGGGACAGGGGTATGGCTACACCTTC.

The chain is built from TRBV5-1 and TRBJ1-5, with D possibly TRBD1 on 5 matching bases. The V gene lost 2 bases and the J gene lost 1 base, with 10 bases spanning the gap. CDR3 length: 15 amino acids. Germline V gene data show CDR1 as SGHRS and CDR2 as YFSETQ. The DNA for the CDR3 is TGCGCCAGCAGCTTTGATGGGGCAAGCAATCAGCCCCAGCATTTT. This gives the protein CASSFDGASNQPQHF.

The chain is built from TRBV11-2 and TRBJ2-6; no clear D gene. The V end was cut by 5 bases, the J end by 1 base, with 6 bases between. The CDR3 loop spans 14 amino acids. In germline, CDR1 is SGHAT, CDR2 FQNNGV. DNA for the CDR3: TGTGCCAGCAGCCATGAATCTGGGGCCAACGTCCTGACTTTC. Translated, it gives CASSHESGANVLTF. Supplemented by reference TRBV11-2 and TRBJ2-6, the full variable domain reads EAGVAQSPRYKIIEKRQSVAFWCNPISGHATLYWYQQILGQGPKLLIQFQNNGVVDDSQLPKDRFSAERLKGVDSTLKIQPAKLEDSAVYLCASSHESGANVLTFGAGSRLTVL.

The chain employs TRBV5-4 and TRBJ2-2; unclear D gene. The V end was cut by 5 bases, the J end by 0 bases, with 5 bases between. This CDR3 comprises 13 residues. Germline lookup yields CDR1 SGHNT and CDR2 YYREEE (reference sequence). The CDR3 reads CASRGTNTGELFF. CDR3 DNA: TGTGCCAGCAGGGGGACGAACACCGGGGAGCTGTTTTTT. The variable domain in full, with the rest retrieved from reference TRBV5-4 and TRBJ2-2, is ETGVTQSPTHLIKTRGQQVTLRCSSQSGHNTVSWYQQALGQGPQFIFQYYREEENGRGNFPPRFSGLQFPNYSSELNVNALELDDSALYLCASRGTNTGELFFGEGSRLTVL.

The chain joins TRBV28 to TRBJ1-4, with D tentatively TRBD1 (6 bases). Between the trimmed V and J ends, which lost 5 bases and 3 bases, there was a span of 16 bases. This CDR3 region has 16 residues. Germline values: CDR1 MDHEN, CDR2 SYDVKM. The CDR3 sequence is CASSIRGQSSNEKLFF. CDR3 sequence (DNA): TGTGCCAGCAGTATCCGAGGACAGTCTTCTAATGAAAAACTGTTTTTT.

This clone was counted only a few times. The gene calls are TRBV19 and TRBJ2-7; D tentatively reads TRBD1 or TRBD2 (5 bases each). CDR1 LNHDA and CDR2 SQIVND come from the germline V gene (reference sequence). The CDR3 has 16 amino acids. Trimming removed 1 base at V and 0 bases at J, with 13 bases between. The CDR3 is CASSIGPGPNSYEQYF. The CDR3 bases are TGTGCCAGTAGTATAGGCCCGGGACCCAACTCCTACGAGCAGTACTTC.

The CDR3 nucleotides are TGCGCCAGCAGCTTGGCCGGGGCAGCTACTAATGAAAAACTGTTTTTT. Translating it yields CASSLAGAATNEKLFF. The chain carries TRBV5-1 and TRBJ1-4; weak D call: TRBD1 (5 bases). The CDR3 extends over 16 amino acids. Trimming shortened V by 0 bases and J by 2 bases, and 11 bases separated the two germline ends. In germline, CDR1 is SGHRS, CDR2 YFSETQ.

The rearrangement links TRBV19 to TRBJ2-3; 9 positions agree with TRBD1. V dropped 6 bases and J dropped 4; count of bases not matched to a gene: 2. The CDR3 spans 13 residues. CDR1 is LNHDA, CDR2 SQIVND, per germline (reference sequence). The CDR3 loop is CASRTGGPDTQYF. The CDR3 coding sequence is TGTGCCAGTAGAACAGGGGGCCCAGATACGCAGTATTTT.

The rearrangement links TRBV27 to TRBJ1-2; D is undetermined. CDR3 size: 13 residues. V dropped 3 bases and J dropped 2 bases, with 7 bases sitting between them. Per the germline V gene, CDR1 is MNHEY and CDR2 is SMNVEV (reference sequence). The CDR3 protein is CASSLGRNYGYTF. CDR3 DNA: TGTGCCAGCAGTTTGGGGAGGAACTATGGCTACACCTTC.

This clone has a handful of counts. The chain links TRBV15 to TRBJ1-1; a possible D gene is TRBD1 (5 bases). The germline V gene encodes CDR1 LNHNV and CDR2 YYDKDF (reference sequence). The V and J ends lost 1 base and 3 bases respectively, with 12 bases between them. CDR3 length: 15 amino acids. The CDR3 sequence: CATSRGGGSDTEAFF. In DNA form, the CDR3 reads TGTGCCACCAGCAGAGGTGGGGGTTCTGACACTGAAGCTTTCTTT.

The J gene is TRBJ1-6, the V gene TRBV2; 9 nucleotides agree with TRBD1. Per the germline V gene, CDR1 is SNHLY and CDR2 is FYNNEI. The CDR3 has 14 residues. V shed 6 bases, J shed 7 bases, and the junction held 4 bases outside the gene matches. The CDR3: CASREQGANSPLHF. The CDR3 DNA follows: TGTGCCAGCAGAGAACAGGGGGCCAATTCACCCCTCCACTTT.

This clone was counted once. The chain is built from TRBV27 and TRBJ2-2, with TRBD2 identical over 8 bases. Germline CDR1 MNHEY, CDR2 SMNVEV (reference sequence). The CDR3 is made up of 15 amino acids. V was clipped by 5 bases and J by 1 base; unmatched bases: 3. Here the CDR3 DNA reads TGTGCCAGCAGTACGGGACTAGTGAACACCGGGGAGCTGTTTTTT. It translates to CASSTGLVNTGELFF.

This clone was found a few times. The J gene is TRBJ1-6, the V gene TRBV19, with 7 bases that match TRBD1. With 6 bases clipped from V and 8 bases from J, the junction kept 10 bases outside the gene matches. The CDR3 consists of 15 residues. Germline V gene data show CDR1 as LNHDA and CDR2 as SQIVND (reference sequence). In DNA, the CDR3 is TGTGCCAGTAGCAGGGAAGTCCAGGGGGATTCACCCCTCCACTTT. It encodes CASSREVQGDSPLHF.

As for this clone: This sample includes further DNA sequences coding for the same CDR3. This chain links TRBV12-5 with TRBJ1-1; 9 bases line up with TRBD1. V shed 0 bases, J shed 7 bases, and the junction held 6 bases outside the gene matches. The CDR3 is 15 residues long. The germline V gene has CDR1 LGHNT and CDR2 FRNRAP. CDR3 protein: CASGLVPDRGGEAFF. The CDR3 DNA follows: TGTGCTAGTGGTTTGGTACCGGACAGGGGAGGTGAAGCTTTCTTT.

Only one count was recorded for this clone. The chain employs TRBV30 and TRBJ1-2; no definite D call. CDR1 is GTSNPN, CDR2 SVGIG, per germline (reference sequence). The CDR3 contains 14 residues. With 0 bases removed from V and 8 bases from J, the gap between germline ends came to 16 bases. For the CDR3, the DNA is TGTGCCTGGAGTGTACAAGGGTCAATCGGCGGCTACACCTTC. Encoded protein: CAWSVQGSIGGYTF. Looking up the rest from reference TRBV30 and TRBJ1-2 gives the full variable domain: SQTIHQWPATLVQPVGSPLSLECTVEGTSNPNLYWYRQAAGRGLQLLFYSVGIGQISSEVPQNLSASRPQDRQFILSSKKLLLSDSGFYLCAWSVQGSIGGYTFGSGTRLTVV.

This clone was picked up a small number of times. The chain joins TRBV5-6 to TRBJ1-6; 9 positions agree with TRBD1. Germline lookup yields CDR1 SGHDT and CDR2 YYEEEE. Unmatched junction bases numbered 3, after V lost 4 bases and J lost 7 bases. The CDR3 covers 14 residues. CDR3 region: CASSVGQGNSPLHF. The CDR3 region has the DNA TGTGCCAGCAGCGTGGGACAGGGAAATTCACCCCTCCACTTT.

This chain connects TRBV6-9 to TRBJ2-7; the match to TRBD2 covers 7 bases. The J segment lost 3 bases and the V segment lost 0 bases, leaving 2 bases of the junction unmatched. Looked up from germline, CDR1 is MNHGY and CDR2 is SVAAGI. CDR3 size: 14 residues. CDR3 in amino acids: CASSYSGRRYEQYF. The CDR3, as DNA: TGTGCCAGCAGTTATTCCGGGAGGCGCTACGAGCAGTACTTC.

The chain recombines TRBV28 with TRBJ2-5, with unresolved D. This CDR3 spans 16 amino acids. V was shortened by 1 base and J by 5 bases, with 17 bases between the two germline ends. The germline CDR1 and CDR2 sequences are MDHEN and SYDVKM. The CDR3 sequence is CASSLSLYSSQETQYF. The DNA of the CDR3 is TGTGCCAGCAGTTTATCGCTTTACAGTTCGCAGGAGACCCAGTACTTC.

The CDR3 sequence: CASSNRVKLFF. CDR3 in DNA: TGTGCCAGCAGTAACAGGGTAAAACTGTTTTTT. The V call is TRBV6-5, the J call TRBJ1-4; D is possibly TRBD1 (6 bases). Germline V lookup: CDR1 MNHEY, CDR2 SVGAGI. The length of the CDR3 is 11 residues. V was clipped by 5 bases and J by 10 bases, with 8 bases between them.

The V and J genes are TRBV27 and TRBJ1-5; perhaps TRBD1 as D (6 bases). Germline CDR1 reads MNHEY; CDR2 reads SMNVEV (reference sequence). The CDR3 spans 15 residues. The ends were cut back, 5 bases at V and 6 bases at J, with 17 bases in the middle. The CDR3: CASSLAQGLGQPQHF. The CDR3 coding sequence is TGTGCCAGCAGTCTCGCACAGGGTCTAGGTCAGCCCCAGCATTTT.

The genes are TRBV28 and TRBJ1-5; D is uncertain. The V gene lost 2 bases and the J gene lost 10 bases, with 12 bases spanning the gap. Germline V gene data show CDR1 as MDHEN and CDR2 as SYDVKM. This CDR3 comprises 13 residues. The CDR3 DNA reads TGTGCCAGCAGTTTAGAAGGGCTAGGTCCCCAGCATTTT. Amino acid sequence: CASSLEGLGPQHF. Variable domain in full (rest from reference TRBV28 and TRBJ1-5): DVKVTQSSRYLVKRTGEKVFLECVQDMDHENMFWYRQDPGLGLRLIYFSYDVKMKEKGDIPEGYSVSREKKERFSLILESASTNQTSMYLCASSLEGLGPQHFGDGTRLSIL.

This sequence joins TRBV5-1 and TRBJ2-3; tentative D call: TRBD1 (6 bases). CDR1 and CDR2 from the germline V gene are SGHRS and YFSETQ. The CDR3 has 15 amino acids. Trimming stripped 3 bases from V and 0 bases from J, with 11 bases between. In nucleotides, the CDR3 is TGCGCCAGCAGCTCACAGGGACGTAGCACAGATACGCAGTATTTT. Translated: CASSSQGRSTDTQYF.

This chain links TRBV10-3 with TRBJ1-5; 8 positions match TRBD1. J lost 0 bases, V lost 5 bases, and 3 bases had no gene match. Germline V gene sequence: CDR1 ENHRY, CDR2 SYGVKD. There are 15 residues in the CDR3. CDR3 nucleotides: TGTGCCATCAGTCCGGGACAGGATAGCAATCAGCCCCAGCATTTT. This gives the protein CAISPGQDSNQPQHF.

The rearrangement uses TRBV7-8 and TRBJ1-2; no firm D call. The CDR3 is made up of 13 amino acids. Trimming left V 1 base short and J 3 bases short, with 6 bases between. Germline V lookup: CDR1 SGHVS, CDR2 FQNEAQ. CDR3 in DNA: TGTGCCAGCAGCTTAGGGTCAGACTATGGCTACACCTTC. Encoded protein: CASSLGSDYGYTF.

The chain is built from TRBV12-3 or TRBV12-4 and TRBJ2-1; the D is unclear. V gave up 7 bases and J gave up 8 bases, with 15 bases separating them. The CDR3 is made up of 13 amino acids. The CDR3 DNA reads as TGTGCCAGCAAGAGACTTTCTAGGGATGAGCAGTTCTTC. It encodes CASKRLSRDEQFF.

This clone was found once. This chain uses TRBV12-5 with TRBJ2-7; 10 bases line up with TRBD1. The V gene's germline CDR1 is LGHNT and CDR2 FRNRAP. This CDR3 has 14 residues. The V gene end was trimmed by 8 bases and the J gene end by 4 bases; junction bases not matched to a gene: 8. The CDR3 loop is CASRLGQGRYEQYF. In DNA, the CDR3 is TGTGCTAGTCGCCTGGGACAGGGGAGATACGAGCAGTACTTC.

The genes are TRBV4-1 and TRBJ2-1; TRBD1 might be the D (5 bases). CDR1 MGHRA and CDR2 YSYEKL come from the germline V gene. Deletions cut 4 bases from V and 4 bases from J, with 20 bases between. The CDR3 contains 17 residues. CDR3 DNA: TGCGCCAGCAGCCCCTCAACTCTGTCAGGGTTATACAATGAGCAGTTCTTC. Translating it yields CASSPSTLSGLYNEQFF.